The T cell receptor (beta chain) described here comes from a study of T cell responses to AZD1222 COVID-19 vaccine. The protocol was immunoSEQ multiplex PCR, while the TCRdb copy is restricted to in-frame clones and leaves out a portion. In the table there are 130,000 to 150,000 clones, about 93% of which are singletons. Losses at the gene ends were 4 bases for V and 5 bases for J; bases not matched to a gene: 8. CDR1 and CDR2 from the germline V gene are MGHDK and SYGVNS. The CDR3 covers 15 residues. On this clone: Its antigen is not identified.

Study-level results: None of the repertoires were sampled until the peak T cell response had passed. Clonal diversity was possibly underestimated, and white British individuals and females predominated among donors.

This specimen was peripheral blood, taken on day 0 of AZD1222 vaccination. The clonotype was recovered from an adult in good health. The V and J genes are TRBV25-1 and TRBJ2-5; 9 positions agree with TRBD1. The CDR3 spells CASSVYRGRRETQYF. The CDR3 region has the DNA TGTGCCAGCAGTGTCTACAGGGGGCGCCGGGAGACCCAGTACTTC.